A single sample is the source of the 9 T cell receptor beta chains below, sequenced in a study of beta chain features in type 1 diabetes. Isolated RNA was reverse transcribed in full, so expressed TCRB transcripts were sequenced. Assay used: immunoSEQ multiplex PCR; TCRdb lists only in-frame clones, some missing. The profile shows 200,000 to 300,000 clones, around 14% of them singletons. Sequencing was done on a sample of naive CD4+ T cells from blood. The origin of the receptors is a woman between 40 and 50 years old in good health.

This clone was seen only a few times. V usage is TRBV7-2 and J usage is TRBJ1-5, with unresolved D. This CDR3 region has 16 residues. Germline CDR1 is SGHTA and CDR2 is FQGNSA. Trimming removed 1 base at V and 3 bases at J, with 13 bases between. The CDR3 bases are TGTGCCAGCAGCTTAGGGAGGGTGACCTCCAATCAGCCCCAGCATTTT. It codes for CASSLGRVTSNQPQHF.

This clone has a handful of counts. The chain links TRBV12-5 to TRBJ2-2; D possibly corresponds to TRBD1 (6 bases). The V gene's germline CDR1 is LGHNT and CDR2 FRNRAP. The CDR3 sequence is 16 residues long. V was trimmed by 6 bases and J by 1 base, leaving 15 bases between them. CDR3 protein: CASGEPIQGNTGELFF. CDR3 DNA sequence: TGTGCTAGTGGCGAGCCCATACAGGGGAACACCGGGGAGCTGTTTTTT.

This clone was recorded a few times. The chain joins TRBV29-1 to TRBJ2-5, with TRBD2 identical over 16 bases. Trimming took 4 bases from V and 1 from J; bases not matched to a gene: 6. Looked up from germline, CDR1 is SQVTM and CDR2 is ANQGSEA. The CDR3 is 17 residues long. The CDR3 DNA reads TGCAGCGTTGCCGGGACTAGCGGGGGGGGATCCCAAGAGACCCAGTACTTC. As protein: CSVAGTSGGGSQETQYF.

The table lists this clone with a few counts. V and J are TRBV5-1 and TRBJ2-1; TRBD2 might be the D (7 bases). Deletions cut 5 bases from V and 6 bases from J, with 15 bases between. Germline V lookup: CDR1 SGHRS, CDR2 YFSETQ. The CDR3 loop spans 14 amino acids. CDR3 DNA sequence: TGCGCCAGCAGTCCGGGGGGCCCCCTCAATGAGCAGTTCTTC. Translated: CASSPGGPLNEQFF.

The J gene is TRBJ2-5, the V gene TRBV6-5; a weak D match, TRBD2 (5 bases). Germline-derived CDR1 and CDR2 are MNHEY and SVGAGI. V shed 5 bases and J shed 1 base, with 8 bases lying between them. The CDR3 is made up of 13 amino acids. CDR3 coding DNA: TGTGCCAGCAGTCATGGACTCCAAGAGACCCAGTACTTC. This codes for CASSHGLQETQYF.

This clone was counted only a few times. The CDR3 nucleotides are TGTGCCAGCAGCCTTCGGGGAGCGGGGAACCCCTACAATGAGCAGTTCTTC. As protein: CASSLRGAGNPYNEQFF. The gene calls are TRBV7-6 and TRBJ2-1, with TRBD2 matching over 7 bases. Germline V gene lookup returns CDR1 SGHVS and CDR2 FNYEAQ. The CDR3 runs 17 residues. V was clipped by 5 bases and J by 2 bases; unmatched bases: 12.

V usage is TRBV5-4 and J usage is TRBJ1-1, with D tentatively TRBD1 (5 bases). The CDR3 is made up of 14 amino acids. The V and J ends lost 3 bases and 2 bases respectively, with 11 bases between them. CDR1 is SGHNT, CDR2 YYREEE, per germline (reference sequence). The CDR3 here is CASSSGLINTEAFF. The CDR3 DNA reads TGTGCCAGCAGCTCGGGACTCATAAACACTGAAGCTTTCTTT.

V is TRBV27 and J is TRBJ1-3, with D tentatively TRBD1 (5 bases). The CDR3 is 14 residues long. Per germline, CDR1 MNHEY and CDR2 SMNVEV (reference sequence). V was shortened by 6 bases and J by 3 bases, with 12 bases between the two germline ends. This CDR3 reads CASRPQTDGNTIYF. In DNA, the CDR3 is TGTGCCAGCAGACCCCAGACAGATGGAAACACCATATATTTT.

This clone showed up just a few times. The CDR3 DNA sequence: TGTGCCAGCAGTTACCTACAGCACACTGAAGCTTTCTTT. Amino acid sequence: CASSYLQHTEAFF. The V call is TRBV6-6, the J call TRBJ1-1; D gene ambiguous. V gave up 2 bases and J gave up 3 bases, with 7 bases separating them. CDR1 and CDR2 (germline): MNHNY, SVGAGI (reference sequence). The CDR3 length is 13 residues.